This T cell receptor (beta chain) was captured in a study of T-cell memory formation after mild COVID-19. 5'RACE with constant-segment primers yielded barcoded, UMI-tagged TCR alpha and TCR beta cDNA libraries. TCRdb itself ran the 5' RACE reads through MiXCR, one entry per CDR3 protein. Among 450,000 to 650,000 distinct CDR3 sequences, 15% to 20% were seen once, and the ten largest hold 9.5% to 15%. Germline CDR1 MNHNS, CDR2 SASEGT. The CDR3 spans 14 residues. Trimming took off 10 bases at V and 1 base at J, with 16 bases between the two ends. Sample: PBMCs or a T cell subset sorted from them (not recorded which). The V and J genes are TRBV6-1 and TRBJ1-1; D ambiguous. The receptor's source is an adult woman who had mild COVID-19 (a few samples of this study predate the infection). Cell type and time point are not known. The CDR3 reads CATFGGFRNTEAFF. The CDR3, as DNA: TGTGCCACTTTCGGTGGGTTTAGGAACACTGAAGCTTTCTTT.